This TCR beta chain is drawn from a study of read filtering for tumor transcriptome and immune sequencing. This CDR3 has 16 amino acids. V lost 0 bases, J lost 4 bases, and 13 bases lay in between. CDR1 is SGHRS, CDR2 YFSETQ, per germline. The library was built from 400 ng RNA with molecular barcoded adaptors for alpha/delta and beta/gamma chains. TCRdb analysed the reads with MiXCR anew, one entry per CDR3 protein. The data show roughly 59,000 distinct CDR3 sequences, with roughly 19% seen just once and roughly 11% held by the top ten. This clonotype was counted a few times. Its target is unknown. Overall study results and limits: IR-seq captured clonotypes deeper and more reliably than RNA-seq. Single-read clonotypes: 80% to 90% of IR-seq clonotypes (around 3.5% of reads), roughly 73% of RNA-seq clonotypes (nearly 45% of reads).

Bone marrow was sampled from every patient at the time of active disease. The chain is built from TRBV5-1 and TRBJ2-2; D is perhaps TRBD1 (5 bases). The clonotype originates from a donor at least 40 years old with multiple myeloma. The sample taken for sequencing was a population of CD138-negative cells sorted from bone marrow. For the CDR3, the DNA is TGCGCCAGCAGCTTGGTCCAGGGTCGAGGCACCGGGGAGCTGTTTTTT. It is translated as CASSLVQGRGTGELFF. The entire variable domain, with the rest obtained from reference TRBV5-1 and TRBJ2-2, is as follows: KAGVTQTPRYLIKTRGQQVTLSCSPISGHRSVSWYQQTPGQGLQFLFEYFSETQRNKGNFPGRFSGRQFSNSRSEMNVSTLELGDSALYLCASSLVQGRGTGELFFGEGSRLTVL.